This passage covers 9 T cell receptor beta chains from one sample sequenced in a study of vaccination and CD4 T cells after COVID-19. Their antigen targets remain unknown. CD4+ T cells that had been cultured provided DNA sequenced with the Oncomine TCR Beta short-read assay. TCRdb itself ran the PCR reads through MiXCR, one entry per CDR3 protein. Altogether approximately 20,000 distinct CDR3 sequences are present, approximately 44% being singletons, with the ten largest covering roughly 3.1%. Treatment defined: roughly 11-day PBMC culture with coronavirus spike peptide pools or control peptides (ViraFEST assay). Sequences were derived from CD4+ T cells from blood, cultured in vitro, sampled after SARS-CoV-2 vaccination. The receptors come from a human donor who had recovered from COVID-19.

This clonotype occurred a few times. The genes are TRBV6-1 and TRBJ1-5; D unresolved. Trimming removed 0 bases from V and 11 bases from J, with 8 bases in between. Germline V gene sequence: CDR1 MNHNS, CDR2 SASEGT. This CDR3 is 12 amino acids long. CDR3 residues: CASSEAFKTQHF. In DNA form, the CDR3 reads TGTGCCAGCAGTGAAGCGTTTAAGACCCAGCATTTT.

The chain employs TRBV6-2 or TRBV6-3 and TRBJ1-4; possible D gene TRBD1, 5 bases. CDR3 size: 13 residues. V lost 2 bases, J lost 8 bases, and 9 bases lay in between. Germline V gene sequence: CDR1 MNHEY, CDR2 SVGEGT. DNA of the CDR3: TGTGCCAGCAGTTACGGACGGGACGAAAAACTGTTTTTT. Translation: CASSYGRDEKLFF.

The rearrangement joins TRBV27 to TRBJ2-1; 7 bases are shared with TRBD2. Germline V gene lookup returns CDR1 MNHEY and CDR2 SMNVEV (reference sequence). The CDR3 sequence is 15 residues long. With V trimmed by 4 bases and J by 6 bases, 9 bases remained unmatched. The CDR3 region is CASSSLAGVSNEQFF. The DNA for the CDR3 is TGTGCCAGCAGTTCCCTCGCGGGAGTCTCCAATGAGCAGTTCTTC.

This clonotype was counted between two and nine times. The J gene is TRBJ2-7, the V gene TRBV6-2 or TRBV6-3; 10 positions match TRBD1. The germline gives CDR1 MNHEY, CDR2 SVGEGT. V was pared by 0 bases and J by 4 bases, with 3 bases of the junction left unmatched. This CDR3 has 15 amino acids. This chain's CDR3 is CASSYSGQGKYEQYF. CDR3 in DNA: TGTGCCAGCAGTTACTCGGGACAGGGGAAATACGAGCAGTACTTC.

This sequence joins TRBV2 and TRBJ2-3; D is possibly TRBD1 or TRBD2 (5 bases each). Germline-derived CDR1 and CDR2 are SNHLY and FYNNEI. V gave up 1 base and J gave up 8 bases, with 10 bases separating them. This CDR3 is built from 13 residues. CDR3 residues: CASSEDRDGTQYF. CDR3 nucleotides: TGTGCCAGCAGTGAAGACCGGGACGGTACGCAGTATTTT.

The rearrangement joins TRBV7-3 to TRBJ2-7; D uncertain. This CDR3 spans 12 amino acids. V was pared by 5 bases and J by 0 bases, with 5 bases between. Germline loops: CDR1 SGHTA, CDR2 FQGTGA. This CDR3 is CASSPFSYEQYF. Written as DNA, the CDR3 is TGTGCCAGCAGCCCTTTCTCCTACGAGCAGTACTTC. Filled out from reference TRBV7-3 and TRBJ2-7, the complete variable domain reads GAGVSQTPSNKVTEKGKYVELRCDPISGHTALYWYRQSLGQGPEFLIYFQGTGAADDSGLPNDRFFAVRPEGSVSTLKIQRTERGDSAVYLCASSPFSYEQYFGPGTRLTVT.

This rearrangement joins TRBV19 to TRBJ1-6; D not certain. The germline V gene has CDR1 LNHDA and CDR2 SQIVND (reference sequence). The CDR3 sequence is 14 residues long. V was clipped by 0 bases and J by 8 bases, with 8 bases between them. CDR3 in amino acids: CASSIDYGDSPLHF. In DNA form, the CDR3 reads TGTGCCAGTAGTATAGACTACGGGGATTCACCCCTCCACTTT.

The chain recombines TRBV19 with TRBJ2-5; 8 bases are shared with TRBD1. V trimming: 6 bases; J trimming: 4 bases; junction bases outside the gene matches: 10. Germline V lookup: CDR1 LNHDA, CDR2 SQIVND (reference sequence). This CDR3 is 15 amino acids long. Written as DNA, the CDR3 is TGTGCCAGTAGCCCCGGGACAGGCTGGGGAGAGACCCAGTACTTC. As protein: CASSPGTGWGETQYF. The full variable domain, with the rest looked up from reference TRBV19 and TRBJ2-5, is DGGITQSPKYLFRKEGQNVTLSCEQNLNHDAMYWYRQDPGQGLRLIYYSQIVNDFQKGDIAEGYSVSREKKESFPLTVTSAQKNPTAFYLCASSPGTGWGETQYFGPGTRLLVL.

The chain employs TRBV29-1 and TRBJ1-1; D is uncertain. Germline values: CDR1 SQVTM, CDR2 ANQGSEA. This CDR3 region has 11 residues. Trimming removed 6 bases at V and 1 base at J, with 6 bases between. The CDR3 sequence: CSVSGNTEAFF. CDR3 coding DNA: TGCAGCGTCTCAGGGAACACTGAAGCTTTCTTT.